This T cell receptor (beta chain) emerged from a study of cytomegalovirus exposure and HLA in healthy donors. The table came from immunoSEQ multiplex PCR; TCRdb's copy has only in-frame clones and leaves some out. Among 150,000 or so clones listed, roughly 80% were seen once. This clone showed up just a few times. The germline V gene has CDR1 MNHEY and CDR2 SVGAGI. V was clipped by 6 bases and J by 1 base, with 6 bases between them. The CDR3 is 13 amino acids. The J gene is TRBJ2-2, the V gene TRBV6-5; the D is unclear. The sequence derives from a man between 25 and 39 years old in good health and CMV-seropositive. The sample comprised PBMCs. The CDR3 loop reads CASRFQNTGELFF. In nucleotides, the CDR3 is TGTGCCAGCAGATTCCAGAACACCGGGGAGCTGTTTTTT.